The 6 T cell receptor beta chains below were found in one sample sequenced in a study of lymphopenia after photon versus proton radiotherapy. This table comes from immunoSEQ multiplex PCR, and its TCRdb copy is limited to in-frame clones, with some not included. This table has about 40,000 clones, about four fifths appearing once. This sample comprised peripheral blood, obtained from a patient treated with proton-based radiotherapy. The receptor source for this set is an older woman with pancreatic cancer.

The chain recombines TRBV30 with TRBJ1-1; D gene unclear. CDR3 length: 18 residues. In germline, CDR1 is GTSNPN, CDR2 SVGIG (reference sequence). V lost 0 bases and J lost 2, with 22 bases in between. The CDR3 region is CAWSVRVGEPNFNTEAFF. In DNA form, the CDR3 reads TGTGCCTGGAGTGTACGGGTAGGCGAGCCAAATTTTAACACTGAAGCTTTCTTT.

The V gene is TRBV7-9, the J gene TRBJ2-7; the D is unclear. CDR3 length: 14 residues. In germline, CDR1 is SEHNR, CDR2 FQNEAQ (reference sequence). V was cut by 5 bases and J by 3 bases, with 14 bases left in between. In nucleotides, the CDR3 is TGTGCCAGCAGCGGTCATTTAAACCTCTACGAGCAGTACTTC. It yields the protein CASSGHLNLYEQYF.

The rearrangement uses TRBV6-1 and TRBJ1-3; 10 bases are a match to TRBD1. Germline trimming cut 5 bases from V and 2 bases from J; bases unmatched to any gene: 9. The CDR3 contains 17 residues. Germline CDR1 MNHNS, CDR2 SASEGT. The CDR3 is CASSQGGQGFTGNTIYF. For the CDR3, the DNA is TGTGCCAGCAGTCAAGGGGGACAGGGGTTTACTGGAAACACCATATATTTT.

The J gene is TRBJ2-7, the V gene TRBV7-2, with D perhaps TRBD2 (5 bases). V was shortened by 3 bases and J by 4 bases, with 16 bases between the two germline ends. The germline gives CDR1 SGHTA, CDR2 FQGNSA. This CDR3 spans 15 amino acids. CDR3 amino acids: CASSFGGSQRYEQYF. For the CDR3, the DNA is TGTGCCAGCAGCTTCGGTGGATCACAGCGGTACGAGCAGTACTTC.

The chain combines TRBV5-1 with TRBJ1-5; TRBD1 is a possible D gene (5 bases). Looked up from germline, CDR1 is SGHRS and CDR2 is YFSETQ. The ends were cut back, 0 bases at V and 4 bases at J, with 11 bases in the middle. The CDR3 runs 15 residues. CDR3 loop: CASSLVGARNQPQHF. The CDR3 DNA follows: TGCGCCAGCAGCTTGGTCGGGGCACGGAATCAGCCCCAGCATTTT.

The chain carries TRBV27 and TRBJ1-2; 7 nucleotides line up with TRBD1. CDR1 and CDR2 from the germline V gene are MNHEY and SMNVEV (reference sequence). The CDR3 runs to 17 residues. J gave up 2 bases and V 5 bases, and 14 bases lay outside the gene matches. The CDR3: CASSPRGQLRSNYGYTF. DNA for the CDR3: TGTGCCAGCAGTCCTAGGGGACAGCTCAGGAGCAACTATGGCTACACCTTC.